These 18 T cell receptor beta chains came from one sample sequenced in a study of blood T cell repertoires in COVID-19. Libraries were prepared by immunoSEQ multiplex PCR; TCRdb keeps only in-frame clonotypes and omits some of them. The sample has approximately 16,000 clones; 89% are singletons. Sequencing was carried out using peripheral blood. Source of these receptors: a man older than 75 with acute or convalescent COVID-19.

This chain uses TRBV7-2 with TRBJ1-3; maybe TRBD1 (6 bases). Germline-derived CDR1 and CDR2 are SGHTA and FQGNSA. V was clipped by 2 bases and J by 4 bases, with 12 bases between them. The CDR3 sequence is 15 residues long. The CDR3: CASSLMGARGNTIYF. CDR3 DNA sequence: TGTGCCAGCAGCTTAATGGGGGCGAGAGGAAACACCATATATTTT.

Here the CDR3 reads CASSAYRTVIEGGYTF. The CDR3 DNA reads as TGTGCCAGCAGCGCATATAGGACGGTTATTGAGGGTGGCTACACCTTC. This chain uses TRBV9 with TRBJ1-2, with D hard to call. Trimming cost V 3 bases and J 7 bases, with 22 bases left between them. The CDR3 loop spans 16 amino acids. The germline gives CDR1 SGDLS, CDR2 YYNGEE.

This rearrangement joins TRBV2 to TRBJ1-5, with D possibly TRBD1 on 6 matching bases. Trimming shortened V by 1 base and J by 7 bases, and 14 bases separated the two germline ends. Germline assignment: CDR1 SNHLY and CDR2 FYNNEI. The CDR3 runs 15 residues. The CDR3 reads CASSEGMMGAQPQHF. The CDR3 coding sequence is TGTGCCAGCAGTGAAGGTATGATGGGGGCGCAGCCCCAGCATTTT.

The chain uses TRBV12-3 or TRBV12-4 and TRBJ1-2; weak D call: TRBD1 (5 bases). The CDR3 sequence is 12 residues long. Trimming pared 2 bases from V and 6 bases from J, leaving 7 bases between. DNA for the CDR3: TGTGCCAGCAGTTTACTAGGGGATGGCTACACCTTC. Encoded protein: CASSLLGDGYTF.

This clone was counted once. The gene calls are TRBV5-8 and TRBJ1-1, with TRBD1 matching over 8 bases. The CDR3 length is 17 residues. J lost 1 base, V lost 3 bases, and 11 bases had no gene match. CDR1 and CDR2 from the germline V gene are SGHTS and YDEGEE. In DNA form, the CDR3 reads TGTGCCAGCAGCTCATGGACAGGGATCGGCAAGAACACTGAAGCTTTCTTT. Translation: CASSSWTGIGKNTEAFF.

V and J are TRBV9 and TRBJ1-2, with D perhaps matching TRBD1 (5 bases). The germline gives CDR1 SGDLS, CDR2 YYNGEE. V lost 3 bases to trimming and J lost 5 bases, with 8 bases between them. This CDR3 is 12 amino acids long. CDR3 residues: CASSETDYGYTF. The CDR3 DNA is TGTGCCAGCAGCGAGACAGATTATGGCTACACCTTC. The entire variable domain, with the rest obtained from reference TRBV9 and TRBJ1-2, is as follows: DSGVTQTPKHLITATGQRVTLRCSPRSGDLSVYWYQQSLDQGLQFLIQYYNGEERAKGNILERFSAQQFPDLHSELNLSSLELGDSALYFCASSETDYGYTFGSGTRLTVV.

The chain combines TRBV5-1 with TRBJ2-2; possibly TRBD2 for D (5 bases). Germline CDR1 SGHRS, CDR2 YFSETQ. This CDR3 is 15 amino acids long. V lost 1 base to trimming and J lost 7 bases, with 14 bases between them. The CDR3 DNA reads TGCGCCAGCAGCTTGAGCGGCGGAATAGGCGGGGAGCTGTTTTTT. Its protein product is CASSLSGGIGGELFF.

The V call is TRBV3-1 (or the pseudogene TRBV3-2), the J call TRBJ2-2; D is perhaps TRBD2 (6 bases). The germline V and J ends were trimmed by 4 bases and 4 bases, with 10 bases remaining between them. CDR3 length: 14 amino acids. Per germline, CDR1 LGHDT and CDR2 YNNKEL (reference sequence). CDR3 amino acids: CASSPRDSTGELFF. DNA of the CDR3: TGTGCCAGCAGCCCCAGGGACTCCACCGGGGAGCTGTTTTTT.

This clone appeared a single time. The gene calls are TRBV5-6 and TRBJ2-7, with 7 positions matching TRBD1. Germline lookup yields CDR1 SGHDT and CDR2 YYEEEE. V gave up 6 bases and J gave up 5 bases; unmatched junction bases: 5. The CDR3 has 12 residues. The CDR3 protein is CASKGARDEQYF. The CDR3 DNA follows: TGTGCCAGCAAGGGGGCTAGAGACGAGCAGTACTTC.

This chain uses TRBV5-1 with TRBJ2-1, with D maybe TRBD2 (7 bases). The V gene's germline CDR1 is SGHRS and CDR2 YFSETQ. The V and J ends lost 1 base and 7 bases respectively, with 15 bases between them. The CDR3 sequence is 15 residues long. DNA of the CDR3: TGCGCCAGCAGCTTGTTTAGGGGGGGCGAGAATGAGCAGTTCTTC. Translating it yields CASSLFRGGENEQFF.

This clone was counted once. Given the absence of the conserved phenylalanine or tryptophan at the CDR3 end, a read error is likely. The limits of the CDR3 on the DNA are not certain, so only TCRdb's listed CDR3 is given. The chain's CDR3 is CASSIDLGQSTYY. The V call is TRBV19, the J call TRBJ2-3; the D call of TRBD1 is as the table states it, not checked on the DNA. Germline assignment: CDR1 LNHDA and CDR2 SQIVND (reference sequence). Termini included, the CDR3 measures 13 amino acids.

The CDR3 sequence is CASSPGTSSSGANVLTF. The CDR3 DNA reads as TGTGCCAGCTCACCGGGGACTTCCAGCTCTGGGGCCAACGTCCTGACTTTC. The V call is TRBV18, the J call TRBJ2-6; D may be TRBD2 (6 bases). Germline-derived CDR1 and CDR2 are KGHSH and LQKENI. The CDR3 is 17 amino acids. Trimming removed 3 bases at V and 0 bases at J, with 12 bases between.

CDR3 sequence: CASSLDRSLNYGYTF. CDR3 coding DNA: TGTGCCAGCAGCTTGGACAGAAGTTTAAACTATGGCTACACCTTC. The chain recombines TRBV5-4 with TRBJ1-2, with D unresolved. Germline lookup yields CDR1 SGHNT and CDR2 YYREEE (reference sequence). Trimming shortened V by 0 bases and J by 2 bases, and 11 bases separated the two germline ends. CDR3 size: 15 residues.

The chain joins TRBV19 to TRBJ2-7; 8 nucleotides align to TRBD1. The J segment lost 1 base and the V segment lost 6 bases, leaving 8 bases of the junction unmatched. The CDR3 runs to 15 residues. Germline CDR1 and CDR2: LNHDA and SQIVND (reference sequence). The CDR3 DNA is TGTGCCAGTAGCCTATTCGGGACAGGATCCTACGAGCAGTACTTC. Its protein product is CASSLFGTGSYEQYF.

This chain joins TRBV15 and TRBJ1-6, with 8 nucleotides matching TRBD1. CDR3 size: 14 residues. Unmatched junction bases numbered 3, after V lost 4 bases and J lost 7 bases. Germline V gene data show CDR1 as LNHNV and CDR2 as YYDKDF (reference sequence). CDR3 loop: CATSKDRGNSPLHF. CDR3 coding DNA: TGTGCCACCAGCAAAGACAGGGGAAATTCACCCCTCCACTTT.

DNA of the CDR3: TGTGCCAGCATCGAACAGGGGGCGCAGGAAAAACTGTTTTTT. As protein: CASIEQGAQEKLFF. The chain carries TRBV2 and TRBJ1-4; 9 bases are a match to TRBD1. CDR3 length equals 14 residues. Germline CDR1 and CDR2: SNHLY and FYNNEI. The junction had 8 bases not matched to a gene; V was cut back by 7 bases and J by 8 bases.

This rearrangement joins TRBV6-6 to TRBJ2-5; possibly TRBD2 for D (6 bases). Germline-derived CDR1 and CDR2 are MNHNY and SVGAGI (reference sequence). The CDR3 has 16 amino acids. The V and J ends lost 4 bases and 7 bases respectively, with 22 bases between them. CDR3 nucleotide sequence: TGTGCCAGCAGTTTTCTATTGGACGGGACTCCAGGGACCCAGTACTTC. Protein: CASSFLLDGTPGTQYF.

This chain uses TRBV7-3 with TRBJ2-1; 10 nucleotides align to TRBD2. Germline CDR1 SGHTA, CDR2 FQGTGA. The CDR3 length is 14 residues. The junction had 6 bases not matched to a gene; V was cut back by 4 bases and J by 9 bases. CDR3 coding DNA: TGTGCCAGCAGCTCAGCGGGAGGGCCTGGTGAGCAGTTCTTC. The encoded protein is CASSSAGGPGEQFF.